Below, 20 T cell receptor beta chains from the same sample are listed, as sequenced in a study of graft-versus-host responses after intestinal transplantation. Here immunoSEQ multiplex PCR was the method, and the copy in TCRdb shows in-frame clones only, minus some. The table records about 36,000 clones, roughly 94% of them present only once. No antigen has been assigned to these receptors. Sequencing was performed on unstimulated CD4+ T cells sorted from spleen or lymph node cells, taken before transplant. These receptors were obtained from a human donor who was the organ donor for an intestinal transplant.

This chain joins TRBV19 and TRBJ1-2; 10 nucleotides line up with TRBD1. After removal of 5 bases from V and 7 bases from J, the junction contained 10 bases not matched to a gene. In germline, CDR1 is LNHDA, CDR2 SQIVND (reference sequence). This CDR3 comprises 15 residues. Here the CDR3 DNA reads TGTGCCAGTAGTCCGACCTTGACAGGGGGCTCTGGCTACACCTTC. It yields the protein CASSPTLTGGSGYTF.

The sample holds one count of this clone. The J gene is TRBJ2-3, the V gene TRBV19; 10 bases match TRBD1. With V trimmed by 2 bases and J by 2 bases, 7 bases remained unmatched. The CDR3 has 17 residues. CDR1 and CDR2 (germline): LNHDA, SQIVND (reference sequence). The DNA for the CDR3 is TGTGCCAGTAGTATAAGTAGGACAGGGGGACTCACAGATACGCAGTATTTT. Protein: CASSISRTGGLTDTQYF.

CDR3 in amino acids: CASDRANEKLFF. The CDR3 nucleotides are TGTGCCTCGGACAGGGCTAATGAAAAACTGTTTTTT. The chain links TRBV30 to TRBJ1-4, with 8 bases matching TRBD1. Germline loops: CDR1 GTSNPN, CDR2 SVGIG (reference sequence). The CDR3 is made up of 12 amino acids. V shed 7 bases, J shed 3 bases, and the junction held 1 base outside the gene matches. Full variable domain (remainder filled in from reference TRBV30 and TRBJ1-4): SQTIHQWPATLVQPVGSPLSLECTVEGTSNPNLYWYRQAAGRGLQLLFYSVGIGQISSEVPQNLSASRPQDRQFILSSKKLLLSDSGFYLCASDRANEKLFFGSGTQLSVL.

The chain is built from TRBV15 and TRBJ1-6, with D unclear. Germline assignment: CDR1 LNHNV and CDR2 YYDKDF (reference sequence). The CDR3 has 16 residues. V shed 3 bases and J shed 0 bases, with 9 bases lying between them. Here the CDR3 DNA reads TGTGCCACCAGCAGCCTCCTTAGCTCCTATAATTCACCCCTCCACTTT. Its translation: CATSSLLSSYNSPLHF.

The chain recombines TRBV5-1 with TRBJ2-7; perhaps TRBD2 as D (5 bases). Germline CDR1 reads SGHRS; CDR2 reads YFSETQ. Trimming removed 4 bases from V and 3 bases from J, with 11 bases in between. The CDR3 spans 13 residues. The CDR3 sequence: CASSPRTYYEQYF. The CDR3, as DNA: TGCGCCAGCAGCCCTAGGACTTACTACGAGCAGTACTTC.

The rearrangement links TRBV15 to TRBJ1-1; D gene ambiguous. Germline values: CDR1 LNHNV, CDR2 YYDKDF (reference sequence). The V gene lost 1 base and the J gene lost 1 base, with 4 bases spanning the gap. The CDR3 runs to 13 residues. The CDR3 DNA reads as TGTGCCACCAGCAGAGCGGAGAACACTGAAGCTTTCTTT. Amino acid sequence: CATSRAENTEAFF.

This clone appeared a single time. The V call is TRBV7-2, the J call TRBJ2-7; 7 bases are a match to TRBD1. CDR1 is SGHTA and CDR2 is FQGNSA in the germline V gene. Trimming removed 5 bases from V and 5 bases from J; junction bases left unmatched: 6. CDR3 length: 13 residues. The CDR3 protein is CASSPLGQNEQYF. The CDR3 nucleotides are TGTGCCAGCAGCCCCCTGGGACAGAACGAGCAGTACTTC.

J is TRBJ1-6 and V is TRBV30, with 11 bases identical to TRBD1. There are 15 residues in the CDR3. CDR1 and CDR2 (germline): GTSNPN, SVGIG (reference sequence). V gave up 2 bases and J gave up 9 bases; unmatched junction bases: 6. The CDR3 DNA reads TGTGCCTGGAGTTTACCCGGGACAGGGGGTTCACCCCTCCACTTT. This sequence encodes CAWSLPGTGGSPLHF.

This chain links TRBV15 with TRBJ2-1; D might be TRBD2 (5 bases). The ends were cut back, 0 bases at V and 1 base at J, with 7 bases in the middle. From germline, CDR1 is LNHNV and CDR2 YYDKDF (reference sequence). The CDR3 has 15 amino acids. As DNA, the CDR3 is TGTGCCACCAGCAGAGATCGGGGTTCCTACAATGAGCAGTTCTTC. It is translated as CATSRDRGSYNEQFF.

This CDR3 reads CASSTGGDTEAFF. The CDR3 nucleotides are TGTGCCAGCAGTACAGGGGGGGACACTGAAGCTTTCTTT. The rearrangement joins TRBV2 to TRBJ1-1; 8 positions match TRBD1. With V trimmed by 5 bases and J by 3 bases, 2 bases remained unmatched. Germline assignment: CDR1 SNHLY and CDR2 FYNNEI. CDR3 length: 13 residues.

In this sample, this clone turned up a few times. V is TRBV11-3 and J is TRBJ2-5, with TRBD1 identical over 7 bases. The CDR3 runs to 16 residues. Germline values: CDR1 SGHNT, CDR2 YENEEA. The J segment lost 1 base and the V segment lost 1 base, leaving 6 bases of the junction unmatched. CDR3 sequence reads: CASSLGHRGPQETQYF. CDR3 nucleotide sequence: TGTGCCAGCAGCTTAGGCCACAGGGGACCCCAAGAGACCCAGTACTTC.

CDR3: CASGLVGGYEQFF. CDR3 DNA sequence: TGTGCTAGTGGTTTGGTAGGGGGGTACGAGCAGTTCTTC. The genes are TRBV12-5 and TRBJ2-1; TRBD1 or TRBD2 may be the D gene (6 bases each). Trimming took 0 bases from V and 10 from J, leaving 10 bases between them. Germline CDR1 and CDR2: LGHNT and FRNRAP. The CDR3 runs to 13 residues.

The chain has TRBV29-1 and TRBJ2-4, with 7 nucleotides matching TRBD1. V was clipped by 6 bases and J by 0 bases; unmatched bases: 2. The germline gives CDR1 SQVTM, CDR2 ANQGSEA. This CDR3 is 13 amino acids long. The CDR3 region is CSVGGLAKNIQYF. The CDR3 coding sequence is TGCAGCGTAGGGGGCTTAGCCAAAAACATTCAGTACTTC.

This chain uses TRBV5-4 with TRBJ1-4; 7 positions match TRBD1. The CDR3 runs 14 residues. The germline CDR1 and CDR2 sequences are SGHNT and YYREEE (reference sequence). Trimming cost V 4 bases and J 4 bases; bases outside gene matches: 4. CDR3 in amino acids: CASSAGQVNEKLFF. In nucleotides, the CDR3 is TGTGCCAGCAGCGCAGGACAGGTTAATGAAAAACTGTTTTTT.

This chain joins TRBV11-2 and TRBJ1-2; 11 bases fit TRBD1. Trimming cost V 5 bases and J 7 bases; bases outside gene matches: 9. Germline CDR1 reads SGHAT; CDR2 reads FQNNGV. The CDR3 consists of 15 residues. CDR3 sequence reads: CASSTKGQGGSGYTF. For the CDR3, the DNA is TGTGCCAGCAGCACCAAGGGACAGGGGGGTTCTGGCTACACCTTC.

The rearrangement joins TRBV28 to TRBJ1-2, with 11 bases fitting TRBD1. This CDR3 is 17 amino acids long. Germline CDR1 MDHEN, CDR2 SYDVKM. J was trimmed by 4 bases and V by 4 bases; bases with no gene match: 11. CDR3 residues: CASSSPGTGGLAYGYTF. The CDR3 DNA sequence: TGTGCCAGCAGTTCCCCCGGGACAGGGGGTCTAGCCTATGGCTACACCTTC.

This chain joins TRBV6-1 and TRBJ1-2; no firm D call. Germline assignment: CDR1 MNHNS and CDR2 SASEGT. V was clipped by 3 bases and J by 0 bases, with 5 bases between them. CDR3 size: 13 residues. CDR3 in DNA: TGTGCCAGCAGTGAGCCAGCTAACTATGGCTACACCTTC. This codes for CASSEPANYGYTF.

The genes are TRBV4-1 and TRBJ1-1; D not resolved. V lost 1 base and J lost 1, with 19 bases in between. Germline lookup yields CDR1 MGHRA and CDR2 YSYEKL. The CDR3 has 18 residues. CDR3 nucleotide sequence: TGCGCCAGCAGCCAAGTAATAGGAGCTTATAGAGGGAACACTGAAGCTTTCTTT. Amino acids: CASSQVIGAYRGNTEAFF.

V is TRBV30 and J is TRBJ2-3; maybe TRBD2 (6 bases). Trimming left V 0 bases short and J 4 bases short, with 11 bases between. The CDR3 sequence is 14 residues long. CDR1 and CDR2 (germline): GTSNPN, SVGIG (reference sequence). The CDR3 DNA reads as TGTGCCTGGAGTGTTGGGGGGATCCCAGATACGCAGTATTTT. Translating it yields CAWSVGGIPDTQYF.

The chain recombines TRBV7-7 with TRBJ2-1, with 7 positions matching TRBD2. CDR3 size: 14 residues. The V gene's germline CDR1 is SSHAT and CDR2 FNYEAQ (reference sequence). V shed 5 bases and J 4 bases; nucleotides not matched to a gene: 5. Here the CDR3 DNA reads TGTGCCAGCAGCCAGAGCGGGGAGTACAATGAGCAGTTCTTC. This gives the protein CASSQSGEYNEQFF.